This entry lists 5 T cell receptor beta chains sequenced from one sample in a study of cytomegalovirus exposure and HLA in healthy donors. The PCR ran on 60 Vbeta and 13 Jbeta primers. Some clones are missing from TCRdb's copy, which holds only in-frame ones; the method was immunoSEQ multiplex PCR. The sample has about 33,000 clones. Sample: PBMCs. Receptors were obtained from a man aged 40-50 years in good health and CMV-seronegative.

This chain joins TRBV11-2 and TRBJ2-1; maybe TRBD2 (5 bases). Germline V gene sequence: CDR1 SGHAT, CDR2 FQNNGV. Trimming removed 1 base from V and 8 bases from J, with 21 bases in between. This CDR3 is 17 amino acids long. The CDR3 region is CASSLGAGGAIGDEQFF. In nucleotides, the CDR3 is TGTGCCAGCAGCTTAGGGGCGGGTGGAGCCATAGGAGATGAGCAGTTCTTC.

This sequence joins TRBV4-3 and TRBJ1-1; the D gene is possibly TRBD1 (6 bases). Trimming removed 0 bases from V and 6 bases from J, with 14 bases in between. CDR1 and CDR2 (germline): LGHNA, YSLEER. The CDR3 loop spans 15 amino acids. The CDR3 spells CASSQDTGRGAEAFF. In DNA, the CDR3 is TGCGCCAGCAGCCAAGATACCGGCAGGGGCGCTGAAGCTTTCTTT.

The V call is TRBV12-5, the J call TRBJ2-1; TRBD2 aligns across 10 bases. With 8 bases clipped from V and 5 bases from J, the junction kept 6 bases outside the gene matches. The germline CDR1 and CDR2 sequences are LGHNT and FRNRAP. The CDR3 length is 14 residues. CDR3 amino acids: CASPGTSAHNEQFF. The CDR3 region has the DNA TGTGCTAGTCCCGGGACTAGCGCCCACAATGAGCAGTTCTTC.

The CDR3 DNA reads as TGTGCCAGCAGCGTAGTTTACGGGAGCGGGTACAATGAGCAGTTCTTC. Amino acids: CASSVVYGSGYNEQFF. This sequence joins TRBV9 and TRBJ2-1, with D maybe TRBD2 (6 bases). The CDR3 has 16 residues. With 0 bases removed from V and 4 bases from J, the gap between germline ends came to 14 bases. Germline V gene sequence: CDR1 SGDLS, CDR2 YYNGEE.

V usage is TRBV5-4 and J usage is TRBJ1-1, with a weak D call TRBD1 (5 bases). CDR3 length equals 14 residues. Germline assignment: CDR1 SGHNT and CDR2 YYREEE (reference sequence). Trimming removed 0 bases from V and 12 bases from J, with 18 bases in between. The CDR3, as DNA: TGTGCCAGCAGCTTGGCCCGGGGGGGTCCGGCGACTTTCTTT. Its protein is CASSLARGGPATFF.